The count of the clone carrying this TCR beta chain is one. Its antigen is still unknown. This sample was included in a study of cytomegalovirus exposure and HLA in healthy donors. The PCR contained 60 Vbeta and 13 Jbeta primers. Some clones are missing from TCRdb's copy, which holds only in-frame ones; the method was immunoSEQ multiplex PCR. The table lists 250,000 to 350,000 clones, 86% of them singletons. V lost 7 bases to trimming and J lost 4 bases, with 15 bases between them. The CDR3 consists of 14 residues. The germline V gene has CDR1 MDHEN and CDR2 SYDVKM. Findings of the study overall: In an earlier analysis, productive rearrangement rates for most beta V segments clustered near 87% or 30%.

J is TRBJ2-3 and V is TRBV28; D is uncertain. Sequenced material: PBMCs. This TCR was recovered from a middle-aged man in good health and CMV-seropositive. The CDR3 protein is CASTPSVHPDTQYF. For the CDR3, the DNA is TGTGCCAGCACCCCTAGTGTCCACCCAGATACGCAGTATTTT.